The 4 T cell receptor beta chains reported below all come from one sample, sequenced in a study of blood T cell repertoires in COVID-19. TCRdb's copy holds only in-frame clones and misses some; the assay was immunoSEQ multiplex PCR. The data hold about 480,000 clones, with more than 75% observed a single time. Specimen: PBMCs or T cells enriched from blood (not recorded which). The source of these receptors is a woman aged 40 to 50 who had recovered from COVID-19.

The chain links TRBV6-5 to TRBJ1-1; D is unclear. CDR3 size: 13 residues. V lost 6 bases and J 1 base, leaving 9 bases between the germline ends. Germline CDR1 reads MNHEY; CDR2 reads SVGAGI. The CDR3 loop reads CASRITENTEAFF. CDR3 nucleotide sequence: TGTGCCAGCAGGATTACAGAGAACACTGAAGCTTTCTTT.

The V gene is TRBV13, the J gene TRBJ2-7; D remains unclear. This CDR3 spans 13 amino acids. Germline assignment: CDR1 PRHDT and CDR2 FYEKMQ (reference sequence). V lost 3 bases and J 5 bases, leaving 11 bases between the germline ends. The CDR3 DNA sequence: TGTGCCAGCAGCTTTAACAGACCCCACGAGCAGTACTTC. Amino acid sequence: CASSFNRPHEQYF.

This chain connects TRBV2 to TRBJ2-5; D gene uncertain. CDR1 is SNHLY, CDR2 FYNNEI, per germline. V was cut by 6 bases and J by 4 bases, with 6 bases left in between. There are 11 residues in the CDR3. The CDR3 here is CASSPRETQYF. In nucleotides, the CDR3 is TGTGCCAGCAGCCCCCGAGAGACCCAGTACTTC.

This sequence joins TRBV21-1 and TRBJ2-4; the table's D gene call, TRBD1, was not cross checked with the DNA. TRBV21-1 is labeled a pseudogene. This CDR3 is built from 14 residues. The CDR3 sequence is CASPAKGAKNIQYF. The CDR3 DNA follows: TGTGCCAGCCCCGCCAAGGGGGCCAAAAACATTCAGTACTTC.